The rows below give T cell receptor beta chains drawn from one sample of a study of blood T cells in healthy people across ages. TCRdb re-called the 5' RACE reads through MiXCR, storing one row per CDR3 protein. This table holds 700,000 to 850,000 distinct CDR3 sequences, around half found once. Sequenced material: blood. These receptors came from an elderly man in good health. CDR3s leave out the opening cysteine and the closing phenylalanine or tryptophan. Not every row has a clone size; where given, it reads once, few, many or a size class.

j_call,v_call,clone_size,cdr3_aa
TRBJ2-4,TRBV11-3,few,ASSSGRKNIQY
TRBJ2-6,TRBV29-1,few,SVVLGGSPRVLT
TRBJ2-1,TRBV7-9,once,ASSLGGGGLAGSHNEQF
-,TRBV4-2,-,ASSRDRLVYNEQY
TRBJ2-4,TRBV27,once,ASSLWGGGAKDIQY
TRBJ2-1,TRBV7-3,-,ASSLVSGGEQF
TRBJ2-3,TRBV29-1,-,SVQQGAGTDTQY
-,TRBV12-3/TRBV12-4,-,ASSWSQYEQY
TRBJ1-2,TRBV6-1,few,ASLDPRGDGYT
TRBJ1-2,TRBV6-5,-,ASSYSRDSSYGYT
TRBJ1-5,TRBV9,few,ASSVGGREGQPQH
TRBJ2-1,TRBV7-8,few,ASSLERQGRHEQF
TRBJ2-5,TRBV25-1,few,ASSDPSALQETQY
TRBJ1-1,TRBV5-1,-,ASSLVASMNTEAF
TRBJ2-7,TRBV5-1,-,ASSLAMQGSYEQY
TRBJ2-7,TRBV12-5,-,ASGGLPYEQY
TRBJ2-1,TRBV14,-,ASSQDFGNEQF
TRBJ2-1,TRBV6-6,-,ASSYPGLDFNEQF
TRBJ2-3,TRBV29-1,few,SVGSGSGDTQY
TRBJ2-5,TRBV6-6,-,ASSHSVGLAPQETQY
TRBJ2-1,TRBV2,few,ACQGLAGIGEQF
TRBJ2-7,TRBV18,-,ASSPNRPGLVGYEQY
TRBJ2-3,TRBV7-8,few,ASSLKPQGARTDTQY
TRBJ2-7,TRBV7-9,-,ASSTGQGRAYEQY
TRBJ2-5,TRBV24-1,-,ATSDGTSGRKGETQY
TRBJ2-7,TRBV5-1,-,ASSTAAGPPYEQY
TRBJ2-3,TRBV29-1,-,SALLVPDTQY
TRBJ2-1,TRBV6-5,-,ASSYRQGGPFEQF
TRBJ2-4,TRBV10-3,-,AISGGPGQGNNEQY
TRBJ2-5,TRBV28,-,ASSPSYARETQY
TRBJ2-3,TRBV29-1,-,SVRTGGEADTQY
TRBJ2-7,TRBV10-3,few,AIKRGLADSYEQY
-,TRBV2,few,ASSPRFYEQY
-,TRBV12-3/TRBV12-4,once,ASSLLGSSSYEQY
TRBJ2-4,TRBV29-1,-,SVGHLGNIQY
TRBJ2-3,TRBV7-2,-,ASSLEGPGGSYRYAY
TRBJ2-2,TRBV6-5,-,ASGGLAAYTGELF
-,TRBV20-1,-,SAREREGPYNEQY
TRBJ1-1,TRBV9,-,ASSVVGTGRNTEAF
TRBJ2-4,TRBV20-1,few,SARAPGTGGEDVAKNIQY
TRBJ2-5,TRBV29-1,-,SVEGWGGGTGFQETQY
TRBJ2-1,TRBV5-1,-,ASSSDRGNTEQF